This T cell receptor (beta chain) stems from a study of blood T cell repertoires in COVID-19 (TCRdb year 2020). With regard to the full study: The collaborator samples originated in the United States, Italy and Spain and spanned the acute and convalescent phases of COVID-19. Samples were obtained from the ongoing ImmuneRACE study (first 160 participants) and from 950 to 1,500 subjects provided by 6 global collaborators. The repertoires were released in a freely available public database intended as a resource for research on the immune response to SARS-CoV-2. The dataset comprised deeply sampled blood TCRbeta repertoires from subjects exposed to, actively infected with, or recovered from COVID-19. A de-identified subject ID, COVID-19 status, age in years and sex were almost always included in the sample metadata. The material from the prospective study consisted of cDNA or gDNA derived from T cells, B-cell-depleted T cells, or PBMCs. Where available, HLA class I and class II types were taken from metadata supplied by the sample provider and were not determined by assay-based typing. Overall study results and their limits: Clinical and demographic metadata were provided uncurated, with the amount varying by source and participant.

Collaborating institutions collected whole blood in K2EDTA tubes following their own protocols. For TCRbeta analysis, collaborators shipped samples as frozen whole blood, isolated PBMCs, or DNA extracted from either of those sample types. TCRbeta CDR3 regions were amplified from genomic DNA by means of the immunoSEQ Assay, a bias-controlled multiplex PCR. The original pipeline was this. The number of nucleated cells in each sample was estimated from the amplification of reference gene primers within the assay. To quantify the absolute abundance of each unique TCRbeta CDR3 rearrangement, sequence reads were collapsed and filtered. For each sample, productive Simpson clonality was calculated by taking the square root of Simpson's diversity index across productive rearrangements. Here the immuneACCESS table is served through TCRdb, limited to in-frame sequences with V and J called. Missing clones are a known gap in these copies; in checked studies unresolved V genes cover under half, and the rest lacks a known reason. The V and J calls and clone size come from that table; D and trimming were worked out from the DNA. Here the sample has fewer than 250,000 clones; about 88% occur a single time. 0.65% to 0.85% of the sample goes to the ten largest clones.

As for this clone: Its antigen has not been determined. No base quality information exists; no much larger clone differs at one position.

V and J are truncated by 4 bases and 8 bases respectively, leaving an intervening sequence of 19 bases. The CDR3 starts with the cysteine, ends with the phenylalanine, and has 15 residues. Only the CDR3 part of the read is kept: 45 bases, read in frame from the first base. The germline V gene specifies SGHRS as CDR1 and YFSETQ as CDR2. The material sequenced was peripheral blood. This sequence uses TRBV5-1 and TRBJ2-1, with TRBD2 perhaps the D gene, on 6 matching bases. The receptor was isolated from a man aged 35-49 years with acute or convalescent COVID-19. At the DNA level, the sequence is TGCGCCAGCAGCCCCGGGACTTCCAGGAACGATGAGCAGTTCTTC. It is translated as CASSPGTSRNDEQFF.